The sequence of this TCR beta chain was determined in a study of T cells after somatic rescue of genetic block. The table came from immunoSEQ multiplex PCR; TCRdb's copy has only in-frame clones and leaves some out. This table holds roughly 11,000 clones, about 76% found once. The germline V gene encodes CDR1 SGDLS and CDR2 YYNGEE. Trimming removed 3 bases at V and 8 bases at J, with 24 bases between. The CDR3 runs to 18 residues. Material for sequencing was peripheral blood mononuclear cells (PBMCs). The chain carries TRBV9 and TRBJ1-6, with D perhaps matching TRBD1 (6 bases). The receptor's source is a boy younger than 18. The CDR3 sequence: CASSAHRERGYRDSPLHF. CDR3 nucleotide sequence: TGTGCCAGCAGCGCCCACAGGGAAAGAGGGTATAGGGATTCACCCCTCCACTTT.